This record concerns one TCR beta chain sequence. This receptor's antigen is unknown. No per-base quality is available; no much larger clone lies one base away. This sample is drawn from a study of T cells after yellow fever vaccination (dated by TCRdb to between 2018 and 2021). Regarding the research as a whole: Libraries from fractions with low cell numbers were prepared with the SMART-Seq v4 Ultra Low Input RNA kit. To track T-cell clones before and after primary and booster YFV17D yellow fever vaccination, bulk TCR alpha and beta repertoires were sequenced longitudinally. Blood samples were taken at several timepoints before and after primary and secondary immunization, and bulk PBMC replicates and cell subsets were isolated. Two healthy male donors, one aged 18 to 30 and one aged 30 to 40 years, made up the cohort. Study-wide conclusions, independent of this receptor: The secondary T-cell response was weaker than the primary response but faster, peaking on day 5 instead of day 15. FACS-sorted repertoires could contain abundant contaminating clonotypes from the bulk population, so computational filtering was required. Most clones expanded after primary vaccination (96% of CD4 and about 85% of CD8) were re-detected after the booster, suggesting that broad memory maintenance occurred. Because only a couple of donors were included in the study, the extent to which the findings can be generalized is limited. A small share of clonotypes was detected in both CD4 and CD8 compartments, with the overlap likely arising from convergent recombination.

The germline V gene (reference sequence) sets CDR1 to SEHNR and CDR2 to FQNEAQ. Including cysteine and phenylalanine, the CDR3 has 14 amino acids. The sequence is cut down to CDR3 DNA, 42 bases in frame from base 1. V was cut back by 5 bases and J by 5 bases, leaving a gap of 15 bases between them. TCRdb lists the instrument as Illumina NovaSeq 6000. Synthesis of TCR cDNA relied on 5'RACE template switching, a step that introduced a universal primer site along with unique molecular identifiers. Priming for cDNA synthesis came from both the TCR alpha and TCR beta constant segments. Library amplification involved two PCR steps, and the second step added sample barcodes and sequencing adapters. Sequencing of libraries was done on Illumina HiSeq 2500 (2x100 bp) or NovaSeq (2x150 bp). As for the authors' bioinformatics: MIGEC was used to demultiplex reads and collapse the reads into UMI consensus sequences, and MiXCR was used for V(D)J alignment. Using edgeR on replicate PBMC samples, clonotypes were called vaccine-responding if FDR was below 0.01 and the log2 fold change was above 5 up to day 15. Each bulk clonotype was labeled CD4 or CD8 based on which sequenced repertoire, CD4 or CD8, contained the clonotype at higher abundance. TCRdb applied fastp at Q25 and MiXCR to the public reads, then kept only in-frame beta chains. Each CDR3 protein appears once, grouped with its most common genes and DNA. These V and J calls are TCRdb output, not the study's own analysis. Recorded for this sample are about 320,000 distinct CDR3 sequences; 9.5% to 12% of them occurred a single time. 3% to 3.5% of the sample comes from the top ten.

This specimen's treatment or condition label, interpreted: live attenuated yellow fever vaccine strain. PBMCs were isolated from peripheral blood using a standard Ficoll-Paque protocol. Dynabeads CD4 and CD8 positive selection kits were used to isolate CD4 and CD8 T-cell fractions. TriZol was used to extract RNA from bulk PBMCs, from CD4 and CD8 fractions, and from dextramer-positive and dextramer-negative fractions. The sequence joins TRBV7-9 to TRBJ1-2, and TRBD1 may be the D gene, going by 5 matching bases. The sequence came from a young man who received the YFV17D yellow fever vaccine. The source was CD4+ T cells sorted from PBMCs, collected 45 days after the yellow fever booster vaccination. The sequenced DNA: TGTGCCAGCAGCCGGGGACTTACGACGTATGGCTACACCTTC. The encoded protein is CASSRGLTTYGYTF.